This T cell receptor (beta chain) was sequenced in a study of T cell changes during pregnancy in multiple sclerosis. Here immunoSEQ multiplex PCR was the method, and the copy in TCRdb shows in-frame clones only, minus some. This table holds 75,000 to 95,000 clones, 80% to 95% found once. The ends were cut back, 1 base at V and 1 base at J, with 8 bases in the middle. The CDR3 runs 15 residues. Per the germline V gene, CDR1 is LGHNA and CDR2 is YNFKEQ. The clonotype comes from a female donor with multiple sclerosis, enrolled in a pregnancy study. The chain is built from TRBV4-2 and TRBJ1-3; TRBD1 is a possible D gene (5 bases). This specimen consisted of peripheral blood, obtained before pregnancy. In DNA, the CDR3 is TGTGCCAGCAGCCAAGTTCAGGGTTCTGGAAACACCATATATTTT. Amino acid sequence: CASSQVQGSGNTIYF.